These T cell receptor beta chains were read from a single sample in a study of shared clonotypes between healthy human individuals. Method: immunoSEQ multiplex PCR; TCRdb's copy keeps in-frame clones and lacks some. The sample has approximately 2.5 million clones, around 94% seen once. Sequencing was performed on naive CD4+ T cells sorted from blood. These receptors came from a man between 18 and 35 years old in good health. CDR3s include the opening cysteine and the closing phenylalanine or tryptophan. A D gene is named only where the DNA matches it firmly. Clone size is given for some rows only: seen once, a few or many times, or a class if the clone is expanded.

cdr3_aa: CASSLGQISTDTQYF
cdr3_nt: TGTGCCAGCAGCTTAGGGCAAATCAGCACAGATACGCAGTATTTT
v_call: TRBV7-2
clone_size: .
d_call: .
j_call: TRBJ2-3

cdr3_aa: CASSPPWGEQYF
cdr3_nt: TGTGCCAGCAGTCCCCCGTGGGGCGAGCAGTACTTC
v_call: TRBV28
clone_size: .
d_call: .
j_call: TRBJ2-7

cdr3_aa: CASSLGTGGADTQYF
cdr3_nt: TGCGCCAGCAGCTTAGGGACAGGGGGCGCAGATACGCAGTATTTT
v_call: TRBV5-1
clone_size: .
d_call: TRBD1
j_call: TRBJ2-3

cdr3_aa: CASSPVAGFYEQYF
cdr3_nt: TGTGCCAGCTCACCAGTCGCAGGGTTCTACGAGCAGTACTTC
v_call: TRBV18
clone_size: .
d_call: .
j_call: TRBJ2-7

cdr3_aa: CASSPHGTGVGEQFF
cdr3_nt: TGTGCCAGCAGCCCGCATGGGACAGGGGTTGGTGAGCAGTTCTTC
v_call: TRBV21-1
clone_size: .
d_call: .
j_call: TRBJ2-1

cdr3_aa: CASSLLAGRVEQYF
cdr3_nt: TGTGCCAGCAGTTTACTAGCGGGGAGGGTCGAGCAGTACTTC
v_call: TRBV28
clone_size: .
d_call: TRBD2
j_call: TRBJ2-7

cdr3_aa: CASSGGGRSHNEKLFF
cdr3_nt: TGTGCCAGCAGTGGAGGCGGACGTAGCCATAATGAAAAACTGTTTTTT
v_call: TRBV6-7
clone_size: .
d_call: .
j_call: TRBJ1-4

cdr3_aa: CASSSEAGNTGELFF
cdr3_nt: TGTGCCAGCAGCTCCGAAGCGGGAAACACCGGGGAGCTGTTTTTT
v_call: TRBV7-2
clone_size: .
d_call: TRBD2
j_call: TRBJ2-2

cdr3_aa: CAISDSSNQPQHF
cdr3_nt: TGTGCCATCAGTGACAGTTCCAATCAGCCCCAGCATTTT
v_call: TRBV10-3
clone_size: .
d_call: .
j_call: TRBJ1-5

cdr3_aa: CASGQDSNQPQHF
cdr3_nt: TGTGCCAGCGGACAAGATAGCAATCAGCCCCAGCATTTT
v_call: TRBV2
clone_size: few
d_call: .
j_call: TRBJ1-5

cdr3_aa: CAFSGPNEKLFF
cdr3_nt: TGTGCCTTCTCAGGCCCGAACGAAAAACTGTTTTTT
v_call: TRBV30
clone_size: few
d_call: .
j_call: TRBJ1-4

cdr3_aa: CASSFLTGGGNQPQHF
cdr3_nt: TGTGCCAGCAGCTTTCTCACGGGGGGGGGTAATCAGCCCCAGCATTTT
v_call: TRBV7-2
clone_size: .
d_call: .
j_call: TRBJ1-5

cdr3_aa: CASSFGYSPNYGYTF
cdr3_nt: TGTGCCAGCAGCTTCGGGTATTCACCTAACTATGGCTACACCTTC
v_call: TRBV7-2
clone_size: .
d_call: .
j_call: TRBJ1-2

cdr3_aa: CASSWGSGGAGNIQYF
cdr3_nt: TGTGCCAGCAGTTGGGGTTCTGGGGGCGCAGGAAACATTCAGTACTTC
v_call: TRBV28
clone_size: .
d_call: .
j_call: TRBJ2-4

cdr3_aa: CASSVHGAVNTEAFF
cdr3_nt: TGTGCCAGTAGTGTCCACGGAGCGGTGAACACTGAAGCTTTCTTT
v_call: TRBV19
clone_size: .
d_call: .
j_call: TRBJ1-1

cdr3_aa: CASSRRPQETQYF
cdr3_nt: TGTGCCAGTTCCCGACGGCCGCAAGAGACCCAGTACTTC
v_call: TRBV5-4
clone_size: .
d_call: .
j_call: TRBJ2-5

cdr3_aa: CAISESLRETQYF
cdr3_nt: TGTGCCATCAGTGAGTCTCTTCGGGAGACCCAGTACTTC
v_call: TRBV10-3
clone_size: once
d_call: .
j_call: TRBJ2-5

cdr3_aa: CASSQAASGNSYEQYF
cdr3_nt: TGCGCCAGCAGCCAAGCGGCTAGCGGGAACTCCTACGAGCAGTACTTC
v_call: TRBV4-1
clone_size: .
d_call: TRBD2
j_call: TRBJ2-7

cdr3_aa: CASSLESSNQPQHF
cdr3_nt: TGTGCCAGTAGCCTGGAGTCCAGCAATCAGCCCCAGCATTTT
v_call: TRBV19
clone_size: .
d_call: .
j_call: TRBJ1-5

cdr3_aa: CAISMAGGQETQYF
cdr3_nt: TGTGCCATCAGTATGGCAGGGGGACAAGAGACCCAGTACTTC
v_call: TRBV10-3
clone_size: .
d_call: TRBD1
j_call: TRBJ2-5

cdr3_aa: CSARQGNEQYF
cdr3_nt: TGCAGTGCCAGACAGGGGAACGAGCAGTACTTC
v_call: TRBV20-1
clone_size: .
d_call: TRBD1
j_call: TRBJ2-7

cdr3_aa: CASSTLTSVNVETQYF
cdr3_nt: TGTGCCAGTAGTACCCTGACTAGCGTCAACGTGGAGACCCAGTACTTC
v_call: TRBV19
clone_size: .
d_call: TRBD2
j_call: TRBJ2-5